What follows are 10 T cell receptor beta chains derived from one specimen sequenced in a study of blood T cell repertoires in COVID-19. The data were produced by immunoSEQ multiplex PCR, yet TCRdb's version contains in-frame clones alone and is incomplete. The sample has more than 9,500 clones; 71% are singletons. Sequencing was carried out using peripheral blood. The receptor set was obtained from a man aged 55 to 70 with COVID-19, enrolled during active disease.

The rearrangement joins TRBV5-5 to TRBJ1-1; the D gene is possibly TRBD1 (5 bases). Trimming removed 6 bases at V and 4 bases at J, with 19 bases between. Germline V gene lookup returns CDR1 SGHKS and CDR2 YYEKEE (reference sequence). This CDR3 contains 15 residues. In nucleotides, the CDR3 is TGTGCCAGCATCGTGCTTGGGGGGAAGGGCACTGAAGCTTTCTTT. This translates into CASIVLGGKGTEAFF.

The chain links TRBV5-1 to TRBJ2-5; no definite D call. The V end was cut by 1 base, the J end by 3 bases, with 13 bases between. The CDR3 contains 15 residues. Germline V gives CDR1 SGHRS, CDR2 YFSETQ. CDR3 sequence reads: CASSLFGSTEETQYF. The DNA of the CDR3 is TGCGCCAGCAGCTTGTTTGGTTCCACGGAAGAGACCCAGTACTTC.

V is TRBV7-9 and J is TRBJ1-4, with D unresolved. Germline CDR1 SEHNR, CDR2 FQNEAQ (reference sequence). This CDR3 is built from 17 residues. Trimming left V 4 bases short and J 4 bases short, with 19 bases between. In DNA, the CDR3 is TGTGCCAGCAGCTCGCCGGGAATGGCGCGGGGTAATGAAAAACTGTTTTTT. Residues: CASSSPGMARGNEKLFF.

The chain is built from TRBV27 and TRBJ1-6; D gene uncertain. The CDR3 runs 13 residues. Per germline, CDR1 MNHEY and CDR2 SMNVEV (reference sequence). V gave up 2 bases and J gave up 7 bases, with 6 bases separating them. Here the CDR3 reads CASSLGGNSPLHF. CDR3 in DNA: TGTGCCAGCAGTTTAGGAGGGAATTCACCCCTCCACTTT.

The J gene is TRBJ1-1, the V gene TRBV5-1; 8 bases are a match to TRBD1. The CDR3 has 14 amino acids. In germline, CDR1 is SGHRS, CDR2 YFSETQ. The ends lost 1 base at V and 5 bases at J; junction bases unmatched: 4. CDR3 region: CASSLPDRGTEAFF. The CDR3 DNA follows: TGCGCCAGCAGCTTGCCCGACAGGGGAACTGAAGCTTTCTTT. The full variable domain, with the rest looked up from reference TRBV5-1 and TRBJ1-1, is KAGVTQTPRYLIKTRGQQVTLSCSPISGHRSVSWYQQTPGQGLQFLFEYFSETQRNKGNFPGRFSGRQFSNSRSEMNVSTLELGDSALYLCASSLPDRGTEAFFGQGTRLTVV.

The rearrangement links TRBV5-6 to TRBJ1-6, with 11 bases matching TRBD1. The V gene end was trimmed by 4 bases and the J gene end by 7 bases; junction bases not matched to a gene: 7. The CDR3 has 16 residues. The germline V gene encodes CDR1 SGHDT and CDR2 YYEEEE. Written as DNA, the CDR3 is TGTGCCAGCAGCCCAGGGACAGGGGGGCGGAATTCACCCCTCCACTTT. Translation gives CASSPGTGGRNSPLHF.

The rearrangement uses TRBV25-1 and TRBJ1-1, with D maybe TRBD1 (5 bases). CDR3 size: 14 residues. CDR1 is MGHDK, CDR2 SYGVNS, per germline. The V and J ends lost 6 bases and 7 bases respectively, with 18 bases between them. The CDR3 here is CASSPVNGAGEAFF. In DNA form, the CDR3 reads TGTGCCAGCAGCCCGGTGAATGGGGCTGGTGAAGCTTTCTTT.

This clone came up a few times. V and J are TRBV19 and TRBJ1-2; 9 bases align to TRBD1. Germline V gives CDR1 LNHDA, CDR2 SQIVND (reference sequence). With V trimmed by 4 bases and J by 8 bases, 17 bases remained unmatched. CDR3 length equals 17 residues. The CDR3 bases are TGTGCCAGTAGTAAAACCGGGACAGGGTATGGGGAGGAAGGCTACACCTTC. Protein: CASSKTGTGYGEEGYTF.

The V call is TRBV19, the J call TRBJ1-1, with 9 nucleotides matching TRBD1. V was clipped by 3 bases and J by 5 bases; unmatched bases: 7. Germline V gene data show CDR1 as LNHDA and CDR2 as SQIVND (reference sequence). The CDR3 is 15 residues long. CDR3 nucleotides: TGTGCCAGTAGTATTCATTGGGGGACAGGGACTGAAGCTTTCTTT. It specifies CASSIHWGTGTEAFF.

The chain links TRBV20-1 to TRBJ2-6; D is unclear. CDR3 length: 13 amino acids. Germline values: CDR1 DFQATT, CDR2 SNEGSKA (reference sequence). The V and J ends lost 3 bases and 1 base respectively, with 4 bases between them. The CDR3 bases are TGCAGTGCTAGTATATCTGGGGCCAACGTCCTGACTTTC. The encoded protein is CSASISGANVLTF.